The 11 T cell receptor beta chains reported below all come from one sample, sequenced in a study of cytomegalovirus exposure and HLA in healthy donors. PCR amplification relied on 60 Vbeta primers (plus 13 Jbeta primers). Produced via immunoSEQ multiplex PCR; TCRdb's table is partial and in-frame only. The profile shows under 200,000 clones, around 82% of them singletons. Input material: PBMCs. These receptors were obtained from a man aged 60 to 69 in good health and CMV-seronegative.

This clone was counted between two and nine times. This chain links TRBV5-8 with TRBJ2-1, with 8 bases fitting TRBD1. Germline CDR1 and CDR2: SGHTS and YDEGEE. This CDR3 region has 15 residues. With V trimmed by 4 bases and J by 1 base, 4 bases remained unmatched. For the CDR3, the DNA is TGTGCCAGCAGCCGTGGACAGGGATCCTACAATGAGCAGTTCTTC. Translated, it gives CASSRGQGSYNEQFF.

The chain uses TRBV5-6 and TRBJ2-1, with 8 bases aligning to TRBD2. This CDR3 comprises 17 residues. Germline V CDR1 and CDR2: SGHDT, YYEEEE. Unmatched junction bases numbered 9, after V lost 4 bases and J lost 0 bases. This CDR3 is CASSGGLAESSYNEQFF. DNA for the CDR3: TGTGCCAGCAGCGGCGGACTAGCCGAAAGCTCCTACAATGAGCAGTTCTTC.

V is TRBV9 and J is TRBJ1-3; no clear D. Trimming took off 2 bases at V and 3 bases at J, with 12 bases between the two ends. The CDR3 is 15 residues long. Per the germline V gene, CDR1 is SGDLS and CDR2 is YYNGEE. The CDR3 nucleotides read TGTGCCAGCAGCGTCTGGGAGGATAATGGAAACACCATATATTTT. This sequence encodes CASSVWEDNGNTIYF.

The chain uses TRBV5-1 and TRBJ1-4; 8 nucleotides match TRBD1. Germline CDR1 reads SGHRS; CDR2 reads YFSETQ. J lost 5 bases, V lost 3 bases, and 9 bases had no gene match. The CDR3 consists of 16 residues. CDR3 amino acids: CASSWGDRGLNEKLFF. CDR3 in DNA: TGCGCCAGCAGCTGGGGCGACAGGGGATTAAATGAAAAACTGTTTTTT.

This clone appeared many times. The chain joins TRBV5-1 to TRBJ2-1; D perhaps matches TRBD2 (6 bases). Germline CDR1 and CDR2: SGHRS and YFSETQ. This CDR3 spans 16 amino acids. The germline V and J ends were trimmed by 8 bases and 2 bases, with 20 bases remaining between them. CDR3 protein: CASSPQYGGTYNEQFF. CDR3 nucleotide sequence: TGCGCCAGTTCTCCACAATATGGCGGGACCTACAATGAGCAGTTCTTC.

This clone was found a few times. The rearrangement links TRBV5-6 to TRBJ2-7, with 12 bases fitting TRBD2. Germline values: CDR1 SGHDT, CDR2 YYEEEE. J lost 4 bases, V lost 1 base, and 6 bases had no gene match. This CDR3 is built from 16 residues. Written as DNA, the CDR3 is TGTGCCAGCAGCTTGACGTGGACTAGCGGGGTTTACGAGCAGTACTTC. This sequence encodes CASSLTWTSGVYEQYF.

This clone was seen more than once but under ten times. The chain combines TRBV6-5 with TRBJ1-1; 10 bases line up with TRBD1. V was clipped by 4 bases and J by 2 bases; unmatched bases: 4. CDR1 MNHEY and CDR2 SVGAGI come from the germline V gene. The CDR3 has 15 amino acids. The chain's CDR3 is CASSLTGGGNTEAFF. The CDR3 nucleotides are TGTGCCAGCAGTTTGACAGGGGGCGGAAACACTGAAGCTTTCTTT.

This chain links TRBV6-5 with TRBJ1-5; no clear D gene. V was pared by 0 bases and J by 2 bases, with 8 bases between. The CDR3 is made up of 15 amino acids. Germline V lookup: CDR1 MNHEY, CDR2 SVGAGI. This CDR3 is CASSYSGEGNQPQHF. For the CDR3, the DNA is TGTGCCAGCAGTTACTCGGGTGAGGGCAATCAGCCCCAGCATTTT.

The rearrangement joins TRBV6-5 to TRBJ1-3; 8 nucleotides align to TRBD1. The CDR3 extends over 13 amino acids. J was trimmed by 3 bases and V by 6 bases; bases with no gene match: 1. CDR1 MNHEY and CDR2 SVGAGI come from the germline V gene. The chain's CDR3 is CASRTGGGNTIYF. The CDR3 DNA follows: TGTGCCAGCAGAACAGGGGGTGGAAACACCATATATTTT.

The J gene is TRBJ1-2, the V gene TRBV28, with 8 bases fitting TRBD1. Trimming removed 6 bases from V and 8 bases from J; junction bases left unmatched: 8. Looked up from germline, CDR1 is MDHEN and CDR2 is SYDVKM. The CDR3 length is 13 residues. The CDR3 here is CASSLRTGRGYTF. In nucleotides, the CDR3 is TGTGCCAGCAGCCTGCGGACAGGGCGAGGCTACACCTTC.

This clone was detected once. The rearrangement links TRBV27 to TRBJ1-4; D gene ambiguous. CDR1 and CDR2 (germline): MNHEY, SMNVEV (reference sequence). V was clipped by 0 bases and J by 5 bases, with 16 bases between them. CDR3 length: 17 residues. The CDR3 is CASSLSPPGVTNEKLFF. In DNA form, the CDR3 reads TGTGCCAGCAGTTTATCACCCCCCGGGGTAACAAATGAAAAACTGTTTTTT.